The entry below gives a single TCR beta chain sequence along with its context. Its antigen remains unidentified. TCRdb fed the 5' RACE reads into MiXCR, producing one record per CDR3 protein. The sample has 450,000 or so distinct CDR3 sequences, over 12% seen once. Trimming removed 3 bases from V and 3 bases from J; junction bases left unmatched: 8. Germline V gene sequence: CDR1 LNHDA, CDR2 SQIVND (reference sequence). This CDR3 has 16 residues. This entry is derived from a study of identical twins. Study conclusions and caveats: Out-of-frame alpha sequences common to twins exhibited a surplus of low generation probability.

The same sample was also studied in work on yellow fever vaccine responses in identical twins.

The sample taken for sequencing was CD4+ T cells sorted from blood. The TCR sequence derives from a woman younger than 35 in good health. The V call is TRBV19, the J call TRBJ2-1; 7 positions agree with TRBD2. The CDR3 DNA sequence: TGTGCCAGTAGTATCGGGGGGAAGGGATTCTACAATGAGCAGTTCTTC. Translating it yields CASSIGGKGFYNEQFF.